The 7 T cell receptor beta chains in this list originate from one sample, sequenced in a study of T cell responses to AZD1222 COVID-19 vaccine. Only in-frame clones appear in the TCRdb table, and some are missing; sequencing was by immunoSEQ multiplex PCR. Of some 74,000 clones in the sample, 70% to 90% were seen once. The material sequenced was peripheral blood, taken 28 days after the second AZD1222 dose. The origin of the receptors is an adult who received the AZD1222 COVID-19 vaccine.

The chain joins TRBV10-3 to TRBJ2-7; D possibly corresponds to TRBD2 (6 bases). V lost 1 base and J lost 2, with 9 bases in between. This CDR3 has 14 residues. Per germline, CDR1 ENHRY and CDR2 SYGVKD. The CDR3 DNA reads TGTGCCATCAGTGAGTTGGGGGGAACCTACGAGCAGTACTTC. This translates into CAISELGGTYEQYF.

The chain carries TRBV30 and TRBJ1-4; D possibly corresponds to TRBD1 (5 bases). Per the germline V gene, CDR1 is GTSNPN and CDR2 is SVGIG (reference sequence). The CDR3 runs to 15 residues. The V and J ends lost 0 bases and 8 bases respectively, with 16 bases between them. In DNA form, the CDR3 reads TGTGCCTGGAGTGTACTAAGGGGTTCGGGGGAAAAACTGTTTTTT. Translating it yields CAWSVLRGSGEKLFF.

Comment on this clone: The germline gene is not matched at one end of the junction; a read error may be the cause. The rearrangement joins TRBV2 to TRBJ1-6, with D perhaps TRBD1 (6 bases). Germline V gene data show CDR1 as SNHLY and CDR2 as FYNNEI. The length of the CDR3 is 15 residues. The CDR3 here is CASIGGSSYNSPLYF. In DNA form, the CDR3 reads TGTGCCAGCATCGGGGGCAGCTCCTATAATTCACCCCTCTACTTT.

V gene TRBV6-5 combines with J gene TRBJ2-1, with TRBD2 matching over 11 bases. There are 15 residues in the CDR3. V was pared by 6 bases and J by 7 bases, with 8 bases of the junction left unmatched. Germline CDR1 reads MNHEY; CDR2 reads SVGAGI. CDR3 DNA: TGTGCCAGCAGAGTAGCGGGAGGGCCTTCGAATGAGCAGTTCTTC. Translating gives CASRVAGGPSNEQFF.

V gene TRBV30 combines with J gene TRBJ2-3, with D unclear. V was cut by 0 bases and J by 6 bases, with 10 bases left in between. Germline V CDR1 and CDR2: GTSNPN, SVGIG (reference sequence). CDR3 length: 13 residues. In nucleotides, the CDR3 is TGTGCCTGGAGTGTACGCGAGGCTGATACGCAGTATTTT. This gives the protein CAWSVREADTQYF.

CDR3 coding DNA: TGTGCCAGCAGTTACTCCTTGGCGAACGTAGAAGCTTTCTTT. Translating gives CASSYSLANVEAFF. The V gene is TRBV6-5, the J gene TRBJ1-1; D ambiguous. Trimming stripped 0 bases from V and 8 bases from J, with 13 bases between. The CDR3 spans 14 residues. Germline CDR1 MNHEY, CDR2 SVGAGI.

The gene calls are TRBV7-6 and TRBJ2-3, with 7 bases lining up with TRBD2. Germline loops: CDR1 SGHVS, CDR2 FNYEAQ. The CDR3 is made up of 15 amino acids. The V and J ends lost 1 base and 1 base, in that order; junction bases with no gene match: 2. The CDR3 sequence is CASSLVTSGTDTQYF. CDR3 nucleotide sequence: TGTGCCAGCAGCTTAGTTACTAGCGGCACAGATACGCAGTATTTT.